Listed below are T cell receptor beta chains from one sample, sequenced in a study of cytomegalovirus exposure and HLA in healthy donors. Libraries were prepared by immunoSEQ multiplex PCR; TCRdb keeps only in-frame clonotypes and omits some of them. This sample's table reports tens of thousands of clones. The sequenced material came from PBMCs. The receptor source for this set is a woman in her late teens or twenties in good health and CMV-seronegative. The conserved cysteine and the conserved F or W are not part of the CDR3 here.

TRBV6-5 ASCGGSEAF
TRBV6-6 ASRGGQGDYGYT
TRBV2 ARGQGASGYT
TRBV27 ASSKLGQRYNEQF
TRBV6-6 ASSSRQGQAD
TRBV11-3 ASSSLQGYGYT
TRBV29-1 SVEDQVHNNYGYT
TRBV7-9 ASSLAHMGARAF
TRBV18 ASSPYDREVDRGNEKLF
TRBV19 ASSQSAYEQY
TRBV7-9 ASQRGSSYNEQF
TRBV18 ASSLLWGTAKDEQY
TRBV5-6 ASSALDSNTEAF
TRBV27 ASSSGQNEQF
TRBV4-1 ASSQEGLAGGRTGELF
TRBV5-1 ASSLKGTGHYEQY
TRBV5-1 ASSYGSGSGADTQY
TRBV5-1 ASSLAGLGETEAF
TRBV5-1 ASSLLSGEAYEQY
TRBV30 AWSWGQHETQY
TRBV19 ARPKTQGWGWMDTEAF
TRBV7-6 ASSLAGASSYEQY
TRBV19 ASSIDPPSGDYNSPLH
TRBV6-1 ASSEMGRGTEAF
TRBV9 ASSVAQGESPLH
TRBV6-5 ASSYSAGINYGYT
TRBV28 ASSLGQSGELF
TRBV6-5 ASRHAQGGNQPQH
TRBV9 ASSVDSVNEKLF
TRBV28 ASSFSAGTDTQY
TRBV19 ASSIGGSNTEAF
TRBV20-1 SARGEETQY
TRBV7-3 ASSPTGGSRDGYT
TRBV29-1 SVEGAGGRETQY
TRBV21-1 ASSTAGTGSQPQH
TRBV19 ASTARLAGGFTGELF
TRBV12-5 ASGSSGGLSAYEQY
TRBV29-1 SVLGAGHWAGELF
TRBV28 ASSDRGLREKLF
TRBV25-1 ASSEDRGYEQY
TRBV5-4 ASSPRDYGYT
TRBV4-1 ASSQESPGQPQH
TRBV30 AWSRDTTDNEQF
TRBV6-5 ASSYLTADTQY
TRBV19 ASSIRGPGDYGYT
TRBV13 ASSSTGEGNQPQH
TRBV29-1 SVETVGATEAF
TRBV9 ASSGTSRTGELF
TRBV18 ASSRGQGTYGYT
TRBV4-1 ASSPLGSSYNEQF